The 16 T cell receptor beta chains given below trace back to one sample, sequenced in a study of CD8+CD57+ T cells in acquired aplastic anemia. Genomic DNA, serving as template, underwent TCR beta VDJ and CDR3 profiling. One entry per CDR3 protein results from TCRdb running MiXCR on the reads. The sample records 200,000 to 250,000 distinct CDR3 sequences, over 60% being singletons. What was sequenced was sorted CD4+, CD8+, or CD8+CD57+ T cells (not recorded which) from PBMCs. The receptors originated from a human donor in good health.

V is TRBV20-1 and J is TRBJ2-7, with a weak D call TRBD1 (6 bases). Germline V gene data show CDR1 as DFQATT and CDR2 as SNEGSKA (reference sequence). This CDR3 comprises 12 residues. The DNA for the CDR3 is TGCAGCTTGGTGACAGGAGAAGGCGAGCAGTACTTC. Translation: CSLVTGEGEQYF.

J is TRBJ2-1 and V is TRBV29-1; D not certain. V lost 2 bases, J lost 5 bases, and 10 bases lay in between. The CDR3 loop spans 13 amino acids. CDR1 is SQVTM and CDR2 is ANQGSEA in the germline V gene. CDR3 nucleotides: TGCAGCGTTGAATACTCTAGGCACAATGAGCAGTTCTTC. Translating gives CSVEYSRHNEQFF.

The V gene is TRBV25-1, the J gene TRBJ2-5, with 9 nucleotides matching TRBD2. Germline trimming cut 4 bases from V and 5 bases from J; bases unmatched to any gene: 8. Germline V lookup: CDR1 MGHDK, CDR2 SYGVNS. The CDR3 sequence is 15 residues long. As DNA, the CDR3 is TGTGCCAGCAGTGTAACGGGACTAGCTGTTGAGACCCAGTACTTC. Translation: CASSVTGLAVETQYF. Supplemented by reference TRBV25-1 and TRBJ2-5, the full variable domain reads EADIYQTPRYLVIGTGKKITLECSQTMGHDKMYWYQQDPGMELHLIHYSYGVNSTEKGDLSSESTVSRIRTEHFPLTLESARPSHTSQYLCASSVTGLAVETQYFGPGTRLLVL.

This clonotype was picked up many times. The chain joins TRBV30 to TRBJ1-4; D gene unclear. CDR3 size: 11 residues. Germline V CDR1 and CDR2: GTSNPN, SVGIG (reference sequence). The V end was cut by 6 bases, the J end by 8 bases, with 10 bases between. CDR3 coding DNA: TGTGCCTGTTGGACGGACGAAAAACTGTTTTTT. Residues: CACWTDEKLFF.

The chain uses TRBV10-3 and TRBJ1-1, with a possible D match to TRBD1 (5 bases). Germline assignment: CDR1 ENHRY and CDR2 SYGVKD. Trimming pared 6 bases from V and 6 bases from J, leaving 11 bases between. The CDR3 length is 12 residues. CDR3 region: CAIRLGTAEAFF. The CDR3 DNA follows: TGTGCCATCAGGCTCGGGACCGCTGAAGCTTTCTTT.

This sequence joins TRBV5-1 and TRBJ2-2; D is uncertain. CDR1 and CDR2 (germline): SGHRS, YFSETQ. CDR3 length: 15 residues. Trimming removed 4 bases at V and 1 base at J, with 11 bases between. The CDR3 loop reads CASSVTSGNTGELFF. For the CDR3, the DNA is TGCGCCAGCAGCGTTACGTCGGGGAACACCGGGGAGCTGTTTTTT.

The chain is built from TRBV29-1 and TRBJ2-7; 8 positions agree with TRBD1. The CDR3 covers 13 residues. The germline gives CDR1 SQVTM, CDR2 ANQGSEA. Unmatched junction bases numbered 7, after V lost 6 bases and J lost 3 bases. In DNA, the CDR3 is TGCAGCGTGACTGGACAGGGAATCTACGAGCAGTACTTC. Its protein is CSVTGQGIYEQYF.

On this clonotype itself: The CDR3 carries no conserved terminal phenylalanine or tryptophan, so it likely arises from a read error. The DNA is left out, because the CDR3 cannot be placed on it with certainty; the CDR3 is given as TCRdb lists it. The chain employs TRBV2 and TRBJ2-2; the D segment call TRBD2 is taken from the table without a DNA check. Including both end residues, the CDR3 is 10 amino acids long. Germline V gene data show CDR1 as SNHLY and CDR2 as FYNNEI. The CDR3 region is CASSEDLRLA.

The V and J genes are TRBV15 and TRBJ1-2; D is ambiguous. CDR1 LNHNV and CDR2 YYDKDF come from the germline V gene (reference sequence). Trimming shortened V by 3 bases and J by 7 bases, and 15 bases separated the two germline ends. CDR3 length equals 14 residues. CDR3 in DNA: TGTGCCACCAGCAGCCAAGATATGGGATTTGGCTACACCTTC. As protein: CATSSQDMGFGYTF.

This clonotype came up many times. This chain connects TRBV11-2 to TRBJ1-1, with D hard to call. The V end lost 5 bases, the J end lost 11 bases, and 15 bases lay between the germline ends. Germline V gene lookup returns CDR1 SGHAT and CDR2 FQNNGV. The CDR3 consists of 12 residues. The chain's CDR3 is CASSPVTVGAFF. The CDR3 nucleotides read TGTGCCAGCAGCCCAGTGACCGTGGGGGCTTTCTTT.

The chain recombines TRBV28 with TRBJ2-2, with a weak D call TRBD1 (5 bases). This CDR3 has 15 residues. CDR1 is MDHEN and CDR2 is SYDVKM in the germline V gene. The V end was cut by 9 bases, the J end by 0 bases, with 14 bases between. DNA for the CDR3: TGTGCCAGTCAGGGTGTTCCTTCGAACACCGGGGAGCTGTTTTTT. The encoded protein is CASQGVPSNTGELFF.

This rearrangement joins TRBV2 to TRBJ1-1; D is ambiguous. The ends were cut back, 10 bases at V and 10 bases at J, with 16 bases in the middle. Germline CDR1 SNHLY, CDR2 FYNNEI. The CDR3 runs to 11 residues. The CDR3 loop is CATPRGSGAFF. The DNA of the CDR3 is TGTGCCACCCCTCGTGGCAGTGGAGCTTTCTTT.

With respect to this clonotype: Since a much larger clone is just one base distant, this may be a read error. This chain joins TRBV4-1 and TRBJ1-1; D unclear. The CDR3 is made up of 12 amino acids. CDR1 MGHRA and CDR2 YSYEKL come from the germline V gene. CDR3 amino acids: CASSRENTKAFF. CDR3 coding DNA: TGCGCCAGCAGCCGGGAGAACACTAAAGCTTTCTTT.

At least ten counts were recorded for this clonotype. The rearrangement uses TRBV9 and TRBJ2-7, with 7 bases that match TRBD2. CDR1 is SGDLS, CDR2 YYNGEE, per germline. This CDR3 spans 15 amino acids. V dropped 2 bases and J dropped 4; count of bases not matched to a gene: 9. For the CDR3, the DNA is TGTGCCAGCAGCGTTTCGCCGACTAGCAGTTACGAGCAGTACTTC. As protein: CASSVSPTSSYEQYF.

A note on this clonotype: This could be a read error, since a much larger clone is one nucleotide away. No conserved phenylalanine or tryptophan is present at the end of the CDR3, so a read error is the likely explanation. The chain recombines TRBV7-2 with TRBJ2-1; the match to TRBD2 covers 12 bases. The CDR3 spans 18 residues. V dropped 1 base and J dropped 0; count of bases not matched to a gene: 4. From germline, CDR1 is SGHTA and CDR2 FQGNSA. The CDR3 region is CASSLGLAGAFSYNEQFL. For the CDR3, the DNA is TGTGCCAGCAGCTTAGGACTAGCGGGGGCCTTCTCCTACAATGAGCAGTTCCTC.

The DNA for the CDR3 is TGCAGCGTCGTGGGAAGAGAGGCTTTCTTT. Translated: CSVVGREAFF. J is TRBJ1-1 and V is TRBV29-1; D gene ambiguous. The germline gives CDR1 SQVTM, CDR2 ANQGSEA. The length of the CDR3 is 10 residues. Trimming took 6 bases from V and 11 from J, leaving 13 bases between them.